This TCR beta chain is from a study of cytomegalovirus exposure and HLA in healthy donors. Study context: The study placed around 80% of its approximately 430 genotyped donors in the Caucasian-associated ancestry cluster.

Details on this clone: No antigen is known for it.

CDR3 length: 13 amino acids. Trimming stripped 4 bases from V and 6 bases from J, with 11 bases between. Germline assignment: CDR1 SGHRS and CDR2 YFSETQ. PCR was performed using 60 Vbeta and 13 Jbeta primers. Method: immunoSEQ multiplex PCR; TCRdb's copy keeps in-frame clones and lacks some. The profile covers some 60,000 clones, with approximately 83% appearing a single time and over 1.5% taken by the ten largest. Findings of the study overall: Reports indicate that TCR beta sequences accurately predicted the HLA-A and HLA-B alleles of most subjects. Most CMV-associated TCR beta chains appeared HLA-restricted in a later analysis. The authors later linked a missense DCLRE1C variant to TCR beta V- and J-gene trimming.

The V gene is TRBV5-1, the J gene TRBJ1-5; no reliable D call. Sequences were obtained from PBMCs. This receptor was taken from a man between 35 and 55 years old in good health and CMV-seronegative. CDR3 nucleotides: TGCGCCAGCAGCGAGGGATCGAGTCAGCCCCAGCATTTT. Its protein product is CASSEGSSQPQHF.